The 24 T cell receptor beta chains presented below share a single source sample, sequenced in a study of post-analysis software for immune sequencing data. General observations from the study: Five TRBV segments, TRBV5-6, TRBV5-1 and TRBV20-1 among them, were found more frequent in patients than controls.

These receptors have no known antigen. cDNA libraries of TCR beta carried unique molecular identifiers. TCRdb re-analysed the PCR reads in MiXCR, keeping a single row per CDR3 protein. The sample consists of roughly 600,000 distinct CDR3 sequences, 44% of them appearing once. The specimen was blood. These receptors were collected from a girl under 18 with multiple sclerosis.

The table lists this clonotype with a few counts. The chain is built from TRBV11-2 and TRBJ2-2; D remains ambiguous. The CDR3 has 13 residues. V shed 0 bases and J shed 1 base, with 0 bases lying between them. CDR1 is SGHAT, CDR2 FQNNGV, per germline. The DNA of the CDR3 is TGTGCCAGCAGCTTAGAGAACACCGGGGAGCTGTTTTTT. Amino acids: CASSLENTGELFF.

This rearrangement joins TRBV5-1 to TRBJ1-5; a weak D match, TRBD1 (5 bases). Germline assignment: CDR1 SGHRS and CDR2 YFSETQ. The germline V and J ends were trimmed by 4 bases and 5 bases, with 13 bases remaining between them. This CDR3 is 14 amino acids long. The CDR3 reads CASSPLTGDQPQHF. CDR3 coding DNA: TGCGCCAGCAGCCCACTGACGGGGGATCAGCCCCAGCATTTT. Full variable domain (rest looked up from reference TRBV5-1 and TRBJ1-5): KAGVTQTPRYLIKTRGQQVTLSCSPISGHRSVSWYQQTPGQGLQFLFEYFSETQRNKGNFPGRFSGRQFSNSRSEMNVSTLELGDSALYLCASSPLTGDQPQHFGDGTRLSIL.

This clonotype was counted between two and nine times. V is TRBV20-1 and J is TRBJ2-5, with 9 bases matching TRBD2. The CDR3 totals 14 residues. CDR1 and CDR2 from the germline V gene are DFQATT and SNEGSKA (reference sequence). Trimming at V came to 4 bases and at J to 10 bases, leaving 13 bases not matched to a gene. In DNA form, the CDR3 reads TGCAGTGCTACTAGCGGGACCTCTCGGGGGAGCCAGTACTTC. This codes for CSATSGTSRGSQYF.

Here the CDR3 reads CATTPPTAMNTEAFF. The DNA of the CDR3 is TGTGCCACTACCCCGCCCACAGCAATGAACACTGAAGCTTTCTTT. The chain employs TRBV6-5 and TRBJ1-1; no reliable D call. Per germline, CDR1 MNHEY and CDR2 SVGAGI. CDR3 length: 15 amino acids. V was cut by 10 bases and J by 0 bases, with 18 bases left in between.

The chain has TRBV10-3 and TRBJ2-7; TRBD2 is a possible D gene (5 bases). Trimming stripped 3 bases from V and 0 bases from J, with 9 bases between. The CDR3 sequence is 14 residues long. The V gene's germline CDR1 is ENHRY and CDR2 SYGVKD. CDR3 nucleotides: TGTGCCATCAGTGATGGGAGTGCCTCCTACGAGCAGTACTTC. It codes for CAISDGSASYEQYF.

This chain joins TRBV5-1 and TRBJ2-3; 8 bases align to TRBD2. The ends lost 2 bases at V and 0 bases at J; junction bases unmatched: 5. Germline assignment: CDR1 SGHRS and CDR2 YFSETQ. CDR3 length equals 16 residues. DNA for the CDR3: TGCGCCAGCAGCTTTTTGGCGGGAGGAAGCACAGATACGCAGTATTTT. Protein product: CASSFLAGGSTDTQYF.

This clonotype was counted a few times. V and J are TRBV7-8 and TRBJ2-7, with 7 bases lining up with TRBD2. Germline assignment: CDR1 SGHVS and CDR2 FQNEAQ. The CDR3 is made up of 14 amino acids. Trimming at V came to 2 bases and at J to 5 bases, leaving 6 bases not matched to a gene. In DNA, the CDR3 is TGTGCCAGCAGCTTAAGCGGGACTTTCCACGAGCAGTACTTC. Protein product: CASSLSGTFHEQYF.

This chain links TRBV5-1 with TRBJ2-1, with a possible D match to TRBD1 (6 bases). The CDR3 consists of 13 residues. Trimming left V 5 bases short and J 6 bases short, with 12 bases between. Per the germline V gene, CDR1 is SGHRS and CDR2 is YFSETQ. DNA for the CDR3: TGCGCCAGCAGGGAAGGGGGACCCAATGAGCAGTTCTTC. It specifies CASREGGPNEQFF.

This clonotype was observed a handful of times. The CDR3 loop reads CASSSVPGGTYYEQYF. In DNA, the CDR3 is TGTGCCAGCAGTTCGGTTCCAGGGGGTACCTACTACGAGCAGTACTTC. V usage is TRBV6-6 and J usage is TRBJ2-7; 7 nucleotides line up with TRBD1. This CDR3 spans 16 amino acids. The V gene end was trimmed by 4 bases and the J gene end by 3 bases; junction bases not matched to a gene: 12. Germline values: CDR1 MNHNY, CDR2 SVGAGI (reference sequence).

In regard to this clonotype: At one end, the junction sequence differs from germline, possibly due to a read error. This chain connects TRBV4-1 to TRBJ1-5, with D perhaps matching TRBD1 (5 bases). The length of the CDR3 is 16 residues. CDR1 and CDR2 (germline): MGHRA, YSYEKL. This CDR3 reads CASTQGAGWTNQPQHF. The CDR3 DNA reads as TGCGCCAGCACCCAAGGTGCAGGGTGGACCAATCAGCCCCAGCATTTT.

The sample holds a few counts of this clonotype. The junction and the germline gene differ at one end; a read error may be behind it. This rearrangement joins TRBV27 to TRBJ2-3; 10 bases are a match to TRBD2. In germline, CDR1 is MNHEY, CDR2 SMNVEV (reference sequence). This CDR3 comprises 18 residues. For the CDR3, the DNA is TGTGCCAACAGTTACAAAAGCGGGCTAGCGGGAGGCACAGATACGCAGTATTTT. It is translated as CANSYKSGLAGGTDTQYF.

This clonotype was picked up a small number of times. The genes are TRBV7-6 and TRBJ1-1, with TRBD1 matching over 11 bases. The CDR3 covers 15 residues. The ends lost 5 bases at V and 11 bases at J; junction bases unmatched: 13. The germline CDR1 and CDR2 sequences are SGHVS and FNYEAQ. CDR3 protein: CASSPGQGASRVAFF. Here the CDR3 DNA reads TGTGCCAGCAGCCCAGGACAGGGGGCTTCTCGGGTCGCTTTCTTT.

This clonotype was counted between two and nine times. This chain uses TRBV7-9 with TRBJ2-6, with 7 nucleotides matching TRBD1. With 5 bases clipped from V and 0 bases from J, the junction kept 16 bases outside the gene matches. This CDR3 comprises 20 residues. Germline assignment: CDR1 SEHNR and CDR2 FQNEAQ (reference sequence). The DNA of the CDR3 is TGTGCCAGCAGCCCGAGGGACAGAAGACAGCCACCCTCTGGGGCCAACGTCCTGACTTTC. Translating it yields CASSPRDRRQPPSGANVLTF.

V and J are TRBV10-3 and TRBJ2-5; 13 nucleotides align to TRBD2. V lost 8 bases, J lost 0 bases, and 6 bases stayed unmatched. CDR1 and CDR2 from the germline V gene are ENHRY and SYGVKD. The CDR3 loop spans 16 amino acids. The CDR3 DNA follows: TGTGCCATCCGCTCGGGACTAGCGGGGAACCAAGAGACCCAGTACTTC. It encodes CAIRSGLAGNQETQYF.

Only a few counts were recorded for this clonotype. The chain joins TRBV12-3 or TRBV12-4 to TRBJ1-2; 8 positions agree with TRBD1. The CDR3 covers 13 residues. V gave up 6 bases and J gave up 13 bases; unmatched junction bases: 13. CDR3 nucleotide sequence: TGTGCCAGCAGGTCCGGGACAGGAGACCCGGTCACCTTC. This codes for CASRSGTGDPVTF.

For the CDR3, the DNA is TGCGCCAGCAGCCAAGAGAGCGGGGGGACCCAAGAGACCCAGTACTTC. As protein: CASSQESGGTQETQYF. The chain is built from TRBV4-1 and TRBJ2-5; 9 positions match TRBD2. The germline V gene has CDR1 MGHRA and CDR2 YSYEKL. The CDR3 runs 16 residues. V lost 0 bases and J lost 1; bases outside the gene matches: 3.

The chain has TRBV5-5 and TRBJ2-1, with D possibly matching TRBD2 (6 bases). The germline V and J ends were trimmed by 4 bases and 8 bases, with 16 bases remaining between them. The germline gives CDR1 SGHKS, CDR2 YYEKEE (reference sequence). This CDR3 is built from 14 residues. CDR3 in amino acids: CASSLTGTLDEQFF. CDR3 DNA: TGTGCCAGCAGCCTAACCGGGACTTTGGATGAGCAGTTCTTC.

The chain couples TRBV6-5 to TRBJ1-6, with a weak D call TRBD1 (6 bases). The CDR3 totals 14 residues. The germline V gene encodes CDR1 MNHEY and CDR2 SVGAGI. V was clipped by 8 bases and J by 10 bases, with 18 bases between them. The CDR3 nucleotides are TGTGCCAGCCGATACAGGGAAGGGGAATCACCCCTCCACTTT. It yields the protein CASRYREGESPLHF.

The V gene is TRBV12-5, the J gene TRBJ2-5; D is possibly TRBD2 (5 bases). The germline gives CDR1 LGHNT, CDR2 FRNRAP. The V end was cut by 4 bases, the J end by 2 bases, with 8 bases between. The CDR3 extends over 13 amino acids. CDR3 coding DNA: TGTGCTAGTGGTTCCGGGGTACAAGAGACCCAGTACTTC. As protein: CASGSGVQETQYF.

The V and J genes are TRBV6-2 or TRBV6-3 and TRBJ1-2; 8 positions agree with TRBD1. Trimming took 0 bases from V and 6 from J; bases not matched to a gene: 6. The CDR3 totals 15 residues. Germline V gene data show CDR1 as MNHEY and CDR2 as SVGEGT. As DNA, the CDR3 is TGTGCCAGCAGTTACTCGGGGACAGGATGGAATGGCTACACCTTC. Amino acids: CASSYSGTGWNGYTF.

This chain joins TRBV29-1 and TRBJ2-1; D is unresolved. Between the trimmed V and J ends, which lost 3 bases and 3 bases, there was a span of 12 bases. This CDR3 region has 14 residues. Germline CDR1 reads SQVTM; CDR2 reads ANQGSEA. In DNA form, the CDR3 reads TGCAGCGTTGACCCCTGGACCGGCTACAATGAGCAGTTCTTC. Protein product: CSVDPWTGYNEQFF.

The chain carries TRBV29-1 and TRBJ2-1; TRBD1 aligns across 7 bases. V gave up 6 bases and J gave up 7 bases; unmatched junction bases: 15. The CDR3 length is 15 residues. The germline gives CDR1 SQVTM, CDR2 ANQGSEA. CDR3 protein: CSVVYRGQRGNEQFF. The CDR3 DNA is TGCAGCGTGGTTTACAGGGGACAAAGAGGGAATGAGCAGTTCTTC.

The CDR3 region has the DNA TGCGCCAGCAGTTCCCGCGAGACTAGCGGGAGTAGGGAGACCCAGTACTTC. Its protein is CASSSRETSGSRETQYF. The chain employs TRBV5-1 and TRBJ2-7; 12 positions agree with TRBD2. The J call may be wrong; the DNA end is better matched by TRBJ2-5. Germline values: CDR1 SGHRS, CDR2 YFSETQ. The CDR3 consists of 17 residues.

This clonotype was observed a few times. V and J are TRBV7-2 and TRBJ2-7, with a tentative D call TRBD2 (5 bases). Per germline, CDR1 SGHTA and CDR2 FQGNSA. With 1 base removed from V and 1 base from J, the gap between germline ends came to 8 bases. The CDR3 contains 14 residues. CDR3 region: CASSLVARSYEQYF. CDR3 nucleotide sequence: TGTGCCAGCAGCTTAGTAGCGAGGTCCTACGAGCAGTACTTC.